This passage covers 8 T cell receptor beta chains from one sample sequenced in a study of cytomegalovirus exposure and HLA in healthy donors. Some clones are missing from TCRdb's copy, which holds only in-frame ones; the method was immunoSEQ multiplex PCR. The sample shows roughly 330,000 clones, about nine tenths of them seen only once. The sample consisted of PBMCs. The receptors stem from a woman in her twenties or thirties in good health and CMV-seropositive.

The DNA of the CDR3 is TGTGCCAGTAGCCCCGCTTGGGGGACAGCGAGACCCTATGGCTACACCTTC. This encodes CASSPAWGTARPYGYTF. This chain joins TRBV19 and TRBJ1-2, with 7 nucleotides matching TRBD1. After removal of 6 bases from V and 4 bases from J, the junction contained 17 bases not matched to a gene. CDR3 size: 17 residues. Germline V CDR1 and CDR2: LNHDA, SQIVND (reference sequence).

CDR3 nucleotide sequence: TGTGCCAGCAACCAAGGAAGCTCCTACGAGCAGTACTTC. It specifies CASNQGSSYEQYF. The chain combines TRBV11-2 with TRBJ2-7, with D hard to call. The germline V gene has CDR1 SGHAT and CDR2 FQNNGV. The V and J ends lost 7 bases and 0 bases respectively, with 10 bases between them. This CDR3 is 13 amino acids long.

V and J are TRBV5-1 and TRBJ2-3, with D perhaps TRBD1 (6 bases). Germline loops: CDR1 SGHRS, CDR2 YFSETQ. Trimming removed 7 bases at V and 1 base at J, with 16 bases between. There are 15 residues in the CDR3. Here the CDR3 reads CASSSAGARTDTQYF. CDR3 DNA: TGCGCCAGCTCCTCGGCAGGGGCTCGCACAGATACGCAGTATTTT.

The genes are TRBV5-4 and TRBJ2-5; the D gene is possibly TRBD2 (6 bases). V lost 1 base and J lost 5, with 18 bases in between. The CDR3 spans 16 residues. Germline CDR1 and CDR2: SGHNT and YYREEE (reference sequence). DNA for the CDR3: TGTGCCAGCAGCTTGAGTAACAGTATAGGGAGGGAGACCCAGTACTTC. Amino acids: CASSLSNSIGRETQYF.

This CDR3 is CASSSQQGRKTEAFF. CDR3 in DNA: TGTGCCAGCAGTTCCCAACAGGGGAGAAAGACTGAAGCTTTCTTT. This chain connects TRBV27 to TRBJ1-1; 7 bases align to TRBD1. V lost 4 bases and J lost 5; bases outside the gene matches: 10. The V gene's germline CDR1 is MNHEY and CDR2 SMNVEV (reference sequence). This CDR3 spans 15 amino acids.

CDR3 loop: CASQKAGGIRNEQFF. CDR3 DNA: TGTGCCAGCCAAAAGGCGGGGGGGATTCGCAATGAGCAGTTCTTC. V and J are TRBV7-2 and TRBJ2-1, with 9 bases matching TRBD2. Trimming removed 8 bases from V and 6 bases from J; junction bases left unmatched: 11. The germline V gene encodes CDR1 SGHTA and CDR2 FQGNSA. This CDR3 is 15 amino acids long.

This clone turned up a few times. This chain joins TRBV9 and TRBJ1-6; TRBD1 might be the D (5 bases). The V end lost 3 bases, the J end lost 8 bases, and 9 bases lay between the germline ends. The length of the CDR3 is 13 residues. Per the germline V gene, CDR1 is SGDLS and CDR2 is YYNGEE. The CDR3 region has the DNA TGTGCCAGCAGCGCACTCAGGGATTCACCCCTCCACTTT. Its translation: CASSALRDSPLHF.

Concerning this clone itself: Other DNA sequences in the sample encode the same CDR3. V usage is TRBV18 and J usage is TRBJ1-5; D might be TRBD1 (5 bases). The CDR3 contains 13 residues. Germline CDR1 KGHSH, CDR2 LQKENI. Trimming stripped 2 bases from V and 5 bases from J, with 7 bases between. CDR3 DNA sequence: TGTGCCAGCTCACCATCGGGGGATCAGCCCCAGCATTTT. Protein product: CASSPSGDQPQHF.